A selection of T cell receptor beta chains follows, all from one sample in a study of Graves' ophthalmopathy and Graves' hyperthyroidism. Each CDR3 protein gets one entry after TCRdb re-called the multiplex PCR reads with MiXCR. The sample holds around 40,000 distinct CDR3 sequences; around 50% are singletons and the top ten take roughly 18%. Sequencing used peripheral blood. These receptors were collected from an adult man with Graves' ophthalmopathy. Both conserved end residues are part of each CDR3. D genes are given only for firm matches. Not every row has a clone size; where given, it reads once, few, many or a size class.

cdr3_aa cdr3_nt j_call clone_size cdr3_length v_call d_call
CASSFGRVQETRYF TGTGCCAGCAGCTTTGGACGGGTCCAAGAGACCCGGTACTTC TRBJ2-5 . 14 TRBV12-1 .
CATSLVGQGTRWGLLAGCCEQFF TGTGCCACCAGTCTTGTAGGACAGGGTACGAGGTGGGGTCTACTAGCGGGATGTTGTGAGCAGTTCTTC TRBJ2-1 many 23 TRBV24-1 TRBD2
CASSLNQGRHYGYTF TGTGCCAGCAGTTTGAACCAGGGGAGGCACTATGGCTACACCTTC TRBJ1-2 many 15 TRBV28 .
CSVERGHEQYF TGCAGTGTCGAGAGGGGCCACGAGCAGTACTTC TRBJ2-7 . 11 TRBV20-1 .
CASSRDFGELFF TGTGCCAGTAGCCGGGACTTCGGGGAGCTGTTTTTT TRBJ2-2 many 12 TRBV19 .
CASSEGGWGSSSYEQYF TGTGCCAGCAGTGAAGGGGGATGGGGGAGCAGCTCCTACGAGCAGTACTTC TRBJ2-7 many 17 TRBV2 .
CASSASYREGTEAFF TGTGCCAGCAGCGCCTCCTACAGGGAAGGCACTGAAGCTTTCTTT TRBJ1-1 few 15 TRBV9 .
CASSIKGNTGYEQYF TGTGCCAGTAGTATAAAGGGCAACACGGGCTACGAGCAGTACTTC TRBJ2-7 many 15 TRBV19 .
CASGKMTSGGGEQYF TGTGCCAGCGGGAAAATGACTAGCGGGGGAGGCGAGCAGTACTTC TRBJ2-7 . 15 TRBV25-1 TRBD2
CATSDPSGAYNEQFF TGTGCCACCAGTGATCCTAGCGGGGCATACAATGAGCAGTTCTTC TRBJ2-1 . 15 TRBV24-1 TRBD2
CAISGTRKNSRVF TGTGCCATCAGTGGGACTCGGAAAAACTCGAGGGTCTTC TRBJ2-1 . 13 TRBV10-3 .
CASSSRDEQFF TGTGCCAGCAGTTCTCGAGATGAGCAGTTCTTC TRBJ2-1 medium-sized 11 TRBV2 .
CASSPSRTTGEPQHF TGTGCCAGCAGTCCGTCTAGGACCACCGGGGAGCCCCAGCATTTT TRBJ1-5 . 15 TRBV12-3/TRBV12-4 .
CASSRKAGGPYNEQFF TGTGCCAGCAGCCGGAAAGCGGGAGGCCCTTACAATGAGCAGTTCTTC TRBJ2-1 few 16 TRBV7-9 TRBD2
CAWSGGSSYNSPLHF TGTGCCTGGAGTGGAGGGAGCTCCTATAATTCACCCCTCCACTTT TRBJ1-6 . 15 TRBV30 .
CASSATGVSNQPQHF TGTGCCAGCAGCGCGACAGGGGTCAGCAATCAGCCCCAGCATTTT TRBJ1-5 . 15 TRBV25-1 TRBD1
CASSPNRGGYEQYF TGTGCCAGCAGTCCCAACAGGGGCGGCTACGAGCAGTACTTC TRBJ2-7 . 14 TRBV12-3/TRBV12-4 TRBD1
CASSLEGMIDGYTF TGCGCCAGCAGCTTGGAGGGTATGATCGATGGCTACACCTTC TRBJ1-2 once 14 TRBV5-1 .
CASSSTSGMRLNTDTQYF TGTGCCAGCAGCTCTACTAGCGGGATGCGCTTAAACACAGATACGCAGTATTTT TRBJ2-3 . 18 TRBV7-9 TRBD2
CSATRGSGSLNEQFF TGCAGTGCTACCCGCGGGTCGGGATCTCTCAATGAGCAGTTCTTC TRBJ2-1 many 15 TRBV20-1 .
CASSQDGVNTEAFF TGTGCCAGCAGCCAAGACGGCGTGAACACTGAAGCTTTCTTT TRBJ1-1 many 14 TRBV3-2 .
CASTPGRTNEKLFF TGTGCCAGTACCCCGGGAAGAACTAATGAAAAACTGTTTTTT TRBJ1-4 once 14 TRBV19 .
CATKTGPNYNEQFF TGTGCAACCAAGACGGGCCCTAACTACAATGAGCAGTTCTTC TRBJ2-1 medium-sized 14 TRBV15 .
CSAGTGDLPLHF TGCAGTGCCGGGACAGGGGACTTACCCCTCCACTTT TRBJ1-6 . 12 TRBV20-1 TRBD1
CAASGRIGNTIYF TGTGCCGCTTCCGGACGGATAGGAAACACCATATATTTT TRBJ1-3 once 13 TRBV24-1 .
CASSLFGTGGSPLHF TGTGCCAGCAGCTTATTCGGGACAGGGGGATCACCCCTCCACTTT TRBJ1-6 . 15 TRBV7-6 TRBD1
CASSLDGSCEAFF TGTGCCAGCAGCTTGGATGGCAGCTGTGAAGCTTTCTTT TRBJ1-1 . 13 TRBV5-1 .
CASRDGTNYGYTDREGGQPQHF TGTGCCAGCCGGGACGGAACTAACTATGGCTACACGGACAGGGAGGGAGGTCAGCCCCAGCATTTT TRBJ1-5 . 22 TRBV2 TRBD1
CASSRGGKETQYF TGTGCCAGTAGCCGGGGGGGTAAAGAGACCCAGTACTTC TRBJ2-5 . 13 TRBV19 TRBD2
CASRTGLATGELFF TGTGCCAGCAGAACGGGACTAGCGACCGGGGAGCTGTTTTTT TRBJ2-2 once 14 TRBV9 TRBD2
CSVRGDSSNSPLHF TGCAGTGTAAGGGGGGACAGCTCTAATTCACCCCTCCACTTT TRBJ1-6 . 14 TRBV20-1 TRBD1
CATSSEAGGQETQYF TGTGCCACCAGCAGTGAAGCGGGAGGGCAAGAGACCCAGTACTTC TRBJ2-5 . 15 TRBV15 TRBD2
CASSSSPETRGGIF TGTGCCAGCAGCAGTTCCCCGGAGACCAGAGGGGGGATCTTC TRBJ2-1 . 14 TRBV7-9 .
CASSLLSSGRETQYF TGCGCCAGCAGCTTGCTGTCTAGCGGGAGAGAGACCCAGTACTTC TRBJ2-5 once 15 TRBV5-1 TRBD2
CATSRDFGNTEAFF TGTGCCACCAGCAGAGATTTTGGGAACACTGAAGCTTTCTTT TRBJ1-1 medium-sized 14 TRBV15 .
CASSLVGPYSNQPQHF TGTGCCAGCAGCTTGGTGGGGCCCTATAGCAATCAGCCCCAGCATTTT TRBJ1-5 . 16 TRBV7-2 .
CSVVEGALYEQYF TGCAGCGTGGTAGAGGGCGCTCTCTACGAGCAGTACTTC TRBJ2-7 . 13 TRBV29-1 .
CASSLLDRAYEQYF TGCGCCAGCAGCTTGTTGGACAGGGCGTATGAGCAGTACTTC TRBJ2-7 . 14 TRBV5-1 TRBD1
CASRMGTLGNTIYF TGTGCCAGTAGGATGGGGACGCTGGGAAACACCATATATTTT TRBJ1-3 many 14 TRBV19 .
CSAHTGGGNEQFF TGCAGTGCCCACACAGGGGGCGGGAATGAGCAGTTCTTC TRBJ2-1 few 13 TRBV20-1 TRBD1
CASSPGTDSSTDTQYF TGTGCCAGCAGCCCTGGGACGGATTCTAGCACAGATACGCAGTATTTT TRBJ2-3 many 16 TRBV5-4 .
CSVEGSRGDEQYF TGCAGCGTTGAAGGATCCCGGGGCGACGAGCAGTACTTC TRBJ2-7 few 13 TRBV29-1 .
CASSLVAGSGSPLHF TGTGCCAGCAGCTTAGTCGCGGGATCGGGCTCACCCCTCCACTTT TRBJ1-6 medium-sized 15 TRBV7-2 .
CATSSLLAGHEQFF TGTGCCACCAGCAGTCTTCTAGCGGGGCATGAGCAGTTCTTC TRBJ2-1 . 14 TRBV15 TRBD2
CASSWDSTNTGELFF TGCGCCAGCAGCTGGGACAGTACGAACACCGGGGAGCTGTTTTTT TRBJ2-2 . 15 TRBV5-1 TRBD1
CASSSGTIGTGELFF TGCGCCAGCAGCTCCGGGACCATAGGCACCGGGGAGCTGTTTTTT TRBJ2-2 many 15 TRBV5-1 .
CASSPSGLALSSYNEQFF TGTGCCAGCTCACCAAGTGGACTAGCCTTAAGCTCCTACAATGAGCAGTTCTTC TRBJ2-1 . 18 TRBV18 TRBD2
CASSSSGRGSGGNIQYF TGTGCCAGCAGTTCCTCGGGTCGAGGTAGCGGGGGAAACATTCAGTACTTC TRBJ2-4 many 17 TRBV12-3/TRBV12-4 TRBD2
CASSLDAGDEKLFF TGTGCCAGCAGCTTAGACGCAGGGGATGAAAAACTGTTTTTT TRBJ1-4 . 14 TRBV11-2 .
CASSRLNYGYTF TGTGCCAGCAGCCGACTGAACTATGGCTACACCTTC TRBJ1-2 . 12 TRBV3-2 .
CATSPSLQETQYF TGTGCCACCTCCCCGAGCCTCCAAGAGACCCAGTACTTC TRBJ2-5 . 13 TRBV18 .
CASSSRLAGLTDTQYF TGTGCCAGCAGCTCCAGACTAGCGGGGCTCACAGATACGCAGTATTTT TRBJ2-3 . 16 TRBV7-2 TRBD2
CASSQGGPNQPQHF TGTGCCAGCAGCCAAGGAGGCCCCAATCAGCCCCAGCATTTT TRBJ1-5 many 14 TRBV3-1 .
CSAATSGSRNEQFF TGCAGTGCTGCGACTAGCGGGAGTAGGAATGAGCAGTTCTTC TRBJ2-1 . 14 TRBV20-1 TRBD2
CASSSGETGNEKLFF TGTGCCAGCAGCTCCGGGGAAACAGGGAATGAAAAACTGTTTTTT TRBJ1-4 . 15 TRBV5-5 .